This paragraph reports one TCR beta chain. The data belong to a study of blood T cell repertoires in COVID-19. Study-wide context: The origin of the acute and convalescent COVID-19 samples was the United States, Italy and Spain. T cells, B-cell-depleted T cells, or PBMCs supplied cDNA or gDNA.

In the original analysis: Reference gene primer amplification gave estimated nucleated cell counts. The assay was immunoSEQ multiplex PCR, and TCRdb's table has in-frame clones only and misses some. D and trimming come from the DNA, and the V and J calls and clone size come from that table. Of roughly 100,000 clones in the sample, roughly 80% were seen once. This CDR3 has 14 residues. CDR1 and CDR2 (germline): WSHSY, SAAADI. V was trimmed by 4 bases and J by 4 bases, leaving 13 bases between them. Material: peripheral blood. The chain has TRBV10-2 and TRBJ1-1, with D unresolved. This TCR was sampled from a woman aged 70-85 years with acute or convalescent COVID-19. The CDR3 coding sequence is TGCGCCAGCAGTGCCGGCGGTGGGAGCACTGAAGCTTTCTTT. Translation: CASSAGGGSTEAFF.